This T cell receptor (beta chain) originates from a study of blood T cell repertoires in COVID-19. Germline loops: CDR1 LGHNA, CDR2 YNFKEQ. The ends were cut back, 1 base at V and 6 bases at J, with 10 bases in the middle. The CDR3 runs to 13 residues. Using immunoSEQ multiplex PCR, the repertoire was profiled, and TCRdb retains in-frame clones only, with some absent. The table lists around 170,000 clones, around 86% of them singletons. The chain carries TRBV4-2 and TRBJ2-7; the D gene is possibly TRBD2 (6 bases). The sequencing input was peripheral blood. The receptor's source is a woman in her 70s with COVID-19, enrolled during active disease. The CDR3 region has the DNA TGTGCCAGCAGCCAAGTGGCGGGGCGCGAGCAGTACTTC. It encodes CASSQVAGREQYF.